Each of the 20 T cell receptor beta chains below was sequenced from the same sample in a study of siplizumab effects on memory and regulatory T cells. Measured with immunoSEQ multiplex PCR; TCRdb has only the in-frame clones, and not every one. The data show some 100,000 clones, about 95% seen once. The material sequenced was Tregs sorted from blood. The receptors here all came from a human donor in good health.

The J gene is TRBJ2-7, the V gene TRBV7-9, with TRBD2 matching 15 bases. CDR1 and CDR2 from the germline V gene are SEHNR and FQNEAQ (reference sequence). Unmatched junction bases numbered 10, after V lost 3 bases and J lost 4 bases. This CDR3 contains 18 residues. The CDR3 bases are TGTGCCAGCAGCTTGGGCGGACTAGCGGGAGGGCTTCGGTACGAGCAGTACTTC. This sequence encodes CASSLGGLAGGLRYEQYF.

The V call is TRBV14, the J call TRBJ2-5; D is unclear. Germline lookup yields CDR1 SGHDN and CDR2 FVKESK. The CDR3 sequence is 13 residues long. Trimming cost V 4 bases and J 5 bases, with 11 bases left between them. The DNA for the CDR3 is TGTGCCAGCAGCCGTATTGATAGTGAGACCCAGTACTTC. This encodes CASSRIDSETQYF.

The chain is built from TRBV10-3 and TRBJ2-1; tentatively, D is TRBD1 (6 bases). The CDR3 is made up of 14 amino acids. V shed 7 bases and J shed 4 bases, with 14 bases lying between them. Per the germline V gene, CDR1 is ENHRY and CDR2 is SYGVKD. The CDR3 here is CAITRQASYNEQFF. The CDR3 bases are TGTGCCATCACCCGACAGGCGAGTTACAATGAGCAGTTCTTC.

The chain employs TRBV2 and TRBJ2-3; D not resolved. This CDR3 contains 13 residues. The germline CDR1 and CDR2 sequences are SNHLY and FYNNEI. Trimming pared 2 bases from V and 1 base from J, leaving 4 bases between. CDR3 region: CASSERGTDTQYF. In DNA, the CDR3 is TGTGCCAGCAGTGAAAGAGGCACAGATACGCAGTATTTT. The entire variable domain, with the rest obtained from reference TRBV2 and TRBJ2-3, is as follows: EPEVTQTPSHQVTQMGQEVILRCVPISNHLYFYWYRQILGQKVEFLVSFYNNEISEKSEIFDDQFSVERPDGSNFTLKIRSTKLEDSAMYFCASSERGTDTQYFGPGTRLTVL.

The chain employs TRBV2 and TRBJ2-3; TRBD1 might be the D (6 bases). Trimming took off 6 bases at V and 0 bases at J, with 10 bases between the two ends. CDR1 is SNHLY, CDR2 FYNNEI, per germline. The CDR3 has 14 residues. CDR3 protein: CASRTGPSTDTQYF. The CDR3 DNA reads TGTGCCAGCAGAACAGGGCCAAGCACAGATACGCAGTATTTT.

The chain carries TRBV18 and TRBJ2-5, with no clear D. V was shortened by 3 bases and J by 7 bases, with 18 bases between the two germline ends. Per the germline V gene, CDR1 is KGHSH and CDR2 is LQKENI. This CDR3 is 15 amino acids long. The CDR3 protein is CASSPVPSRGVTQYF. The CDR3 DNA reads as TGTGCCAGCTCACCTGTACCCAGTCGAGGCGTGACCCAGTACTTC.

The V and J genes are TRBV14 and TRBJ1-1; maybe TRBD1 (6 bases). The CDR3 spans 18 residues. Trimming removed 4 bases at V and 7 bases at J, with 28 bases between. Germline lookup yields CDR1 SGHDN and CDR2 FVKESK. CDR3 loop: CASSPTGGRAGYSGEAFF. The CDR3 region has the DNA TGTGCCAGCAGCCCAACCGGGGGGCGGGCTGGTTATTCTGGTGAAGCTTTCTTT.

This chain links TRBV27 with TRBJ1-5, with TRBD1 identical over 7 bases. The V gene's germline CDR1 is MNHEY and CDR2 SMNVEV (reference sequence). The CDR3 is 15 amino acids. V shed 5 bases and J 2 bases; nucleotides not matched to a gene: 6. CDR3 bases: TGTGCCAGCAGTGACAGGGTCCTGGGCAATCAGCCCCAGCATTTT. Translated: CASSDRVLGNQPQHF.

For this clone: At one boundary the junction diverges from the germline segment, which might be a read error. The rearrangement uses TRBV4-1 and TRBJ2-5; TRBD2 aligns across 8 bases. The length of the CDR3 is 14 residues. CDR1 and CDR2 (germline): MGHRA, YSYEKL. The CDR3 loop is CASSQLPERTSSHF. Written as DNA, the CDR3 is TGCGCCAGCAGCCAATTACCCGAACGGACTAGCAGCCACTTC.

The CDR3 sequence is CASSLASWVTDTQYF. As DNA, the CDR3 is TGTGCCAGCAGCTTAGCTAGCTGGGTCACAGATACGCAGTATTTT. This sequence joins TRBV7-6 and TRBJ2-3; D call uncertain. Germline assignment: CDR1 SGHVS and CDR2 FNYEAQ. CDR3 length: 15 residues. V dropped 0 bases and J dropped 2 bases, with 9 bases sitting between them.

This clone was seen a few times. The rearrangement joins TRBV7-3 to TRBJ2-7; 12 bases match TRBD1. Unmatched junction bases numbered 5, after V lost 2 bases and J lost 6 bases. This CDR3 has 15 residues. CDR1 SGHTA and CDR2 FQGTGA come from the germline V gene. CDR3 amino acids: CASSLGDRGLGEQYF. DNA for the CDR3: TGTGCCAGCAGCTTAGGGGACAGGGGGCTTGGCGAGCAGTACTTC.

The genes are TRBV5-1 and TRBJ2-1, with TRBD2 as a possible D gene (6 bases). The V and J ends lost 0 bases and 9 bases respectively, with 16 bases between them. The CDR3 is 15 residues long. From germline, CDR1 is SGHRS and CDR2 YFSETQ. The CDR3 loop is CASSLDRDWPPEQFF. The CDR3 coding sequence is TGCGCCAGCAGCTTGGACCGGGACTGGCCTCCTGAGCAGTTCTTC.

The rearrangement uses TRBV6-1 and TRBJ1-3; D ambiguous. Deletions cut 4 bases from V and 6 bases from J, with 16 bases between. This CDR3 spans 15 amino acids. Germline V gene sequence: CDR1 MNHNS, CDR2 SASEGT. CDR3 region: CASSGLRAGSNTIYF. The DNA for the CDR3 is TGTGCCAGCAGTGGGTTGCGGGCAGGTTCAAACACCATATATTTT.

This clone turned up a few times. J is TRBJ2-1 and V is TRBV19, with 9 nucleotides matching TRBD2. CDR1 is LNHDA, CDR2 SQIVND, per germline (reference sequence). CDR3 length: 14 amino acids. The junction had 14 bases not matched to a gene; V was cut back by 5 bases and J by 15 bases. In DNA form, the CDR3 reads TGTGCCAGTAGTGGCTTGGCGGGAGGGCCAAGAAGGTTCTTC. It translates to CASSGLAGGPRRFF. Based on the CDR3 plus reference TRBV19 and TRBJ2-1, the full variable domain is DGGITQSPKYLFRKEGQNVTLSCEQNLNHDAMYWYRQDPGQGLRLIYYSQIVNDFQKGDIAEGYSVSREKKESFPLTVTSAQKNPTAFYLCASSGLAGGPRRFFGPGTRLTVL.

CDR3 nucleotide sequence: TGTGCCAGCAGTCTTCGGACTAGCGGGAGGAATGAGCAGTTCTTC. It specifies CASSLRTSGRNEQFF. The chain is built from TRBV27 and TRBJ2-1; TRBD2 agrees at 14 bases. J lost 7 bases, V lost 5 bases, and 4 bases had no gene match. Germline assignment: CDR1 MNHEY and CDR2 SMNVEV (reference sequence). The CDR3 is 15 residues long.

This sequence joins TRBV10-2 and TRBJ2-1; D not resolved. V lost 4 bases and J lost 7, with 14 bases in between. From germline, CDR1 is WSHSY and CDR2 SAAADI. The CDR3 has 14 residues. For the CDR3, the DNA is TGCGCCAGCAGTGGTATAGTAATGGGGAATGAGCAGTTCTTC. It yields the protein CASSGIVMGNEQFF.

This chain uses TRBV7-9 with TRBJ1-2; 8 bases line up with TRBD1. The trim removed 5 bases at V and 7 bases at J, leaving 6 bases unmatched. The CDR3 runs to 13 residues. Per germline, CDR1 SEHNR and CDR2 FQNEAQ (reference sequence). The CDR3 DNA reads TGTGCCAGCAGCGTCGACAGGGGAGGTGGCTACACCTTC. It codes for CASSVDRGGGYTF.

This clone was observed a single time. The chain combines TRBV5-1 with TRBJ1-4; D is undetermined. Germline-derived CDR1 and CDR2 are SGHRS and YFSETQ. CDR3 length equals 12 residues. Trimming pared 0 bases from V and 8 bases from J, leaving 5 bases between. The CDR3 DNA reads TGCGCCAGCAGCTTGGCCTTCGAAAAACTGTTTTTT. This gives the protein CASSLAFEKLFF.

The gene calls are TRBV28 and TRBJ1-1; D possibly corresponds to TRBD1 (5 bases). This CDR3 comprises 15 residues. Trimming cost V 5 bases and J 5 bases, with 18 bases left between them. Germline V gene data show CDR1 as MDHEN and CDR2 as SYDVKM. The CDR3 loop reads CASSAIHRRLTEAFF. For the CDR3, the DNA is TGTGCCAGCAGTGCTATTCACAGGAGACTTACTGAAGCTTTCTTT.

The V call is TRBV5-1, the J call TRBJ2-3; 7 nucleotides align to TRBD2. CDR1 and CDR2 from the germline V gene are SGHRS and YFSETQ. The junction had 15 bases not matched to a gene; V was cut back by 1 base and J by 1 base. The CDR3 extends over 19 amino acids. The CDR3, as DNA: TGCGCCAGCAGCTTGAGACCGGGCGGGAGCACCCGTGGCACAGATACGCAGTATTTT. Its protein is CASSLRPGGSTRGTDTQYF.